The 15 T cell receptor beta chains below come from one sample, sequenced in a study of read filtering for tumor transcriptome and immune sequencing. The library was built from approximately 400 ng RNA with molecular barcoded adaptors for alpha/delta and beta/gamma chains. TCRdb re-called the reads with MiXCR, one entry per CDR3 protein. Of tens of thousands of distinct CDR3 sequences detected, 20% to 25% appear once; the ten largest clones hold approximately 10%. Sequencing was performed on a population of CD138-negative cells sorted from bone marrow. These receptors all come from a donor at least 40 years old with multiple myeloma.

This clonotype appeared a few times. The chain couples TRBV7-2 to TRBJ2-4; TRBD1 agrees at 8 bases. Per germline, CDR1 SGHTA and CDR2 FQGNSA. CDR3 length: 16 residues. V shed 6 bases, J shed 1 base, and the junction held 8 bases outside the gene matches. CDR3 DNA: TGTGCCAGCAGTCTTCAGGGGGCGCGGGCCAAAAACATTCAGTACTTC. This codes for CASSLQGARAKNIQYF.

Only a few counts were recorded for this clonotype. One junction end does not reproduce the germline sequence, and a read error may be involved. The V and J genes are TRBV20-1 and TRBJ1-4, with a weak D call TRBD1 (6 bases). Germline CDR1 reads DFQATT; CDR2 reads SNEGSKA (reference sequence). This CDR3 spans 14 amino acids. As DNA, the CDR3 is TGCAGTGCGAGAGGGGGTAGCACTAATGAAAAACTGTTTTTT. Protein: CSARGGSTNEKLFF.

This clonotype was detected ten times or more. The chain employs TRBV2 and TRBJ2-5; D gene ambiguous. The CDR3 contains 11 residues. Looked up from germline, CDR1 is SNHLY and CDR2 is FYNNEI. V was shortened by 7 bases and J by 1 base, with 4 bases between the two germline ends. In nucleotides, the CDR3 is TGTGCCAGCACGGGCCAAGAGACCCAGTACTTC. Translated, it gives CASTGQETQYF.

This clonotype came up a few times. CDR3 amino acids: CASSLAAASNSYNEQFF. The DNA of the CDR3 is TGTGCCAGCAGCTTAGCGGCAGCGTCAAACTCCTACAATGAGCAGTTCTTC. This chain links TRBV7-6 with TRBJ2-1; D uncertain. The germline CDR1 and CDR2 sequences are SGHVS and FNYEAQ. There are 17 residues in the CDR3. Between the trimmed V and J ends, which lost 0 bases and 0 bases, there was a span of 12 bases.

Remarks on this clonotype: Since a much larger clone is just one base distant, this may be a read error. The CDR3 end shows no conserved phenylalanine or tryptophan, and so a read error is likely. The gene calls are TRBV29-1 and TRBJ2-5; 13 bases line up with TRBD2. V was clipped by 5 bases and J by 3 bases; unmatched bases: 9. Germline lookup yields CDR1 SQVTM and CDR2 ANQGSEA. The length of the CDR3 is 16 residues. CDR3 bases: TGCAGCGTTTTCGGGACTAGCGGGACCTCTAAAGAGACCCAGTACTCC. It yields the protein CSVFGTSGTSKETQYS.

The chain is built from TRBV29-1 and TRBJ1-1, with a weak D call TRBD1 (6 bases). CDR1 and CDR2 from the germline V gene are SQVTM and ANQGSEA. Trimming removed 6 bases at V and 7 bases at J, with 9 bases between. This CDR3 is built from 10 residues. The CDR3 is CSVPRGEAFF. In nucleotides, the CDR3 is TGCAGCGTCCCCAGGGGTGAAGCTTTCTTT.

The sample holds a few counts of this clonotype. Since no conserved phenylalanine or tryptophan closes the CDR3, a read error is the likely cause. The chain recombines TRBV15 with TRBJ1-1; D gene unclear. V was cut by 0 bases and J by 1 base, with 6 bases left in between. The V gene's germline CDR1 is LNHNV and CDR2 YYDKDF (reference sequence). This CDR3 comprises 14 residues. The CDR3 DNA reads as TGTGCCACCAGCAGAGAGTCGAGGAACACTGAAGCTTTCTAT. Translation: CATSRESRNTEAFY.

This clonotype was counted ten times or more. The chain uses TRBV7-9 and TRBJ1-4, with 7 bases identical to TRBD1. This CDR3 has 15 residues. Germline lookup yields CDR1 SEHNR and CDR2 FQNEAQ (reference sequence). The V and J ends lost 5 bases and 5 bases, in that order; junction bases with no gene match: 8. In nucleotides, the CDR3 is TGTGCCAGCAGCCCGCGAGCGACAGGGAATGAAAAACTGTTTTTT. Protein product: CASSPRATGNEKLFF.

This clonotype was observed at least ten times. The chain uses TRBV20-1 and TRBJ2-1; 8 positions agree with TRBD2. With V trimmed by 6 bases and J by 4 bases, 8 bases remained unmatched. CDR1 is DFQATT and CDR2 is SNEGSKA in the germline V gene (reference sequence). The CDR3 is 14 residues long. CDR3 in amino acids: CSALPQRGYNEQFF. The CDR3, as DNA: TGCAGTGCCCTTCCCCAGCGGGGGTACAATGAGCAGTTCTTC.

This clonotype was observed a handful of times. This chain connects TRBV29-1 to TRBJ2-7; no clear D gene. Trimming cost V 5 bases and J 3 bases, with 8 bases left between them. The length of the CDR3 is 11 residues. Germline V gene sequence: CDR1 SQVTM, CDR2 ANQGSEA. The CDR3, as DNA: TGCAGCGTTAAGGAGATCTACGAGCAGTACTTC. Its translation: CSVKEIYEQYF.

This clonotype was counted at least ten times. Here the CDR3 reads CASSQGSDRGSYNEQFF. CDR3 DNA: TGTGCCAGCAGCCAAGGCTCAGACAGGGGATCCTACAATGAGCAGTTCTTC. The chain links TRBV3-1 to TRBJ2-1; TRBD1 aligns across 8 bases. The CDR3 totals 17 residues. The trim removed 1 base at V and 1 base at J, leaving 6 bases unmatched. Looked up from germline, CDR1 is LGHDT and CDR2 is YNNKEL (reference sequence).

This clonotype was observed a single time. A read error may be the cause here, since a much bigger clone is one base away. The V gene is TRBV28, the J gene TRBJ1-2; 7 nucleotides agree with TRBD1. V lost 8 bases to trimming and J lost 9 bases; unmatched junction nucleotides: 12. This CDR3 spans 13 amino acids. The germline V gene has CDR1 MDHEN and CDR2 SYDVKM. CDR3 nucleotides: TGTGCCAGCGGTTACACAGGGGATGTCCGCTACACCTTC. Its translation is CASGYTGDVRYTF.

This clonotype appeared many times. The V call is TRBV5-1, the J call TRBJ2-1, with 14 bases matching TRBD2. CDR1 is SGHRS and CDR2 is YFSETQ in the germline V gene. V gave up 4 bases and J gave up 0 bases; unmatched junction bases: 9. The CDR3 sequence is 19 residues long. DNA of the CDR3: TGCGCCAGCAGCGGAGCCGGGACTAGCGGGGGTCACTCCTACAATGAGCAGTTCTTC. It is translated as CASSGAGTSGGHSYNEQFF.

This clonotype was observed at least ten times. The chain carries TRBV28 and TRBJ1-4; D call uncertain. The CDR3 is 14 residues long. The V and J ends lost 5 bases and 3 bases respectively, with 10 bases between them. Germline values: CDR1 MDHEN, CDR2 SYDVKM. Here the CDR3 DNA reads TGTGCCAGCAGTCTCCTTAGCCCTAATGAAAAACTGTTTTTT. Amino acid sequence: CASSLLSPNEKLFF.

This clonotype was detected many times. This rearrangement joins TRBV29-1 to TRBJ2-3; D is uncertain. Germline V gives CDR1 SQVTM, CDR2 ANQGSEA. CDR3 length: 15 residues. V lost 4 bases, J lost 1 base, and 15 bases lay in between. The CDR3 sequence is CSVAFLSVRTDTQYF. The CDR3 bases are TGCAGCGTTGCTTTCCTCTCAGTACGCACAGATACGCAGTATTTT.